These T cell receptor beta chains were read from a single sample in a study of beta chain features in type 1 diabetes. The data were produced by immunoSEQ multiplex PCR, yet TCRdb's version contains in-frame clones alone and is incomplete. Of around 150,000 clones listed, 6.5% to 10% were seen once; the top ten hold more than 0.5%. Sequencing was done on a sample of central memory CD4+ T cells from blood. All receptors derive from a young woman with type 1 diabetes. CDR3s include the opening cysteine and the closing phenylalanine or tryptophan. The D gene is left open where the match is weak. A row's size may be missing; if present it is once, few, many or a size class.

D gene: TRBD2
clone size: NA
J gene: TRBJ2-3
V gene: TRBV2
CDR3 protein: CASSPSGSKDTQYF
CDR3 DNA: TGTGCCAGCAGTCCTAGCGGGAGTAAGGATACGCAGTATTTT

D gene: TRBD2
clone size: NA
J gene: TRBJ2-4
V gene: TRBV6-5
CDR3 protein: CASSYSAREGNIQYF
CDR3 DNA: TGTGCCAGCAGTTACTCCGCCCGGGAGGGGAACATTCAGTACTTC

D gene: TRBD2
clone size: NA
J gene: TRBJ2-1
V gene: TRBV2
CDR3 protein: CASEAGPGMGQFF
CDR3 DNA: TGTGCCAGCGAAGCGGGGCCCGGTATGGGGCAGTTCTTC

D gene: NA
clone size: NA
J gene: TRBJ2-7
V gene: TRBV20-1
CDR3 protein: CSPGTSGEQYF
CDR3 DNA: TGCAGTCCGGGTACTAGTGGCGAGCAGTACTTC

D gene: NA
clone size: few
J gene: TRBJ1-2
V gene: TRBV19
CDR3 protein: CASSIQGPNYGYTF
CDR3 DNA: TGTGCCAGTAGTATCCAGGGGCCTAACTATGGCTACACCTTC

D gene: TRBD1
clone size: NA
J gene: TRBJ1-5
V gene: TRBV2
CDR3 protein: CASSEETGNQPQHF
CDR3 DNA: TGTGCCAGCAGTGAAGAGACAGGGAATCAGCCCCAGCATTTT

D gene: NA
clone size: NA
J gene: TRBJ2-5
V gene: TRBV5-6
CDR3 protein: CASSLARETQYF
CDR3 DNA: TGTGCCAGCAGCTTGGCCAGAGAGACCCAGTACTTC

D gene: TRBD1
clone size: few
J gene: TRBJ2-3
V gene: TRBV5-6
CDR3 protein: CASSIRTGRTDTQYF
CDR3 DNA: TGTGCCAGCAGCATCCGGACAGGGAGGACAGATACGCAGTATTTT

D gene: NA
clone size: few
J gene: TRBJ2-7
V gene: TRBV18
CDR3 protein: CASSPTRQWGDEQYF
CDR3 DNA: TGTGCCAGCTCACCCACGAGACAGTGGGGGGACGAGCAGTACTTC

D gene: TRBD1
clone size: NA
J gene: TRBJ2-3
V gene: TRBV18
CDR3 protein: CASSPAGGETDTQYF
CDR3 DNA: TGTGCCAGCTCACCTGCAGGGGGTGAGACAGATACGCAGTATTTT

D gene: NA
clone size: many
J gene: TRBJ2-1
V gene: TRBV27
CDR3 protein: CASSITSSYNEQFF
CDR3 DNA: TGTGCCAGCAGTATAACTAGCTCCTACAATGAGCAGTTCTTC

D gene: TRBD2
clone size: NA
J gene: TRBJ2-3
V gene: TRBV28
CDR3 protein: CASSNSGRKSDTQYF
CDR3 DNA: TGTGCCAGCAGCAATAGCGGGAGGAAAAGCGATACGCAGTATTTT

D gene: NA
clone size: few
J gene: TRBJ2-1
V gene: TRBV5-1
CDR3 protein: CASSSVFGGGVQFF
CDR3 DNA: TGCGCCAGCAGCTCTGTGTTTGGGGGAGGTGTCCAGTTCTTC

D gene: NA
clone size: few
J gene: TRBJ2-7
V gene: TRBV7-9
CDR3 protein: CASSFLPQTGSYSYEQYF
CDR3 DNA: TGTGCCAGCAGCTTCCTCCCTCAGACGGGGTCATACTCCTACGAGCAGTACTTC

D gene: TRBD2
clone size: few
J gene: TRBJ2-7
V gene: TRBV29-1
CDR3 protein: CSVVASGSYEQYF
CDR3 DNA: TGCAGCGTTGTGGCTAGCGGGAGCTACGAGCAGTACTTC

D gene: TRBD1
clone size: NA
J gene: TRBJ1-6
V gene: TRBV4-3
CDR3 protein: CASSQGTELNSPLHF
CDR3 DNA: TGCGCCAGCAGCCAGGGGACAGAACTTAATTCACCCCTCCACTTT

D gene: TRBD2
clone size: few
J gene: TRBJ2-5
V gene: TRBV14
CDR3 protein: CASSQAHAFLAGEETQYF
CDR3 DNA: TGTGCCAGCAGCCAAGCCCACGCTTTTTTAGCGGGAGAAGAGACCCAGTACTTC

D gene: NA
clone size: few
J gene: TRBJ2-1
V gene: TRBV9
CDR3 protein: CASSVETVRNEQFF
CDR3 DNA: TGTGCCAGCAGCGTAGAAACAGTTAGAAATGAGCAGTTCTTC

D gene: TRBD2
clone size: few
J gene: TRBJ2-5
V gene: TRBV7-7
CDR3 protein: CASSHSGARETQYF
CDR3 DNA: TGTGCTAGCAGCCACAGCGGGGCCCGGGAGACCCAGTACTTC

D gene: TRBD1
clone size: NA
J gene: TRBJ1-1
V gene: TRBV7-9
CDR3 protein: CASSSGTEVRGGFF
CDR3 DNA: TGTGCCAGCAGCTCCGGGACAGAGGTCCGGGGGGGTTTCTTT

D gene: NA
clone size: few
J gene: TRBJ2-7
V gene: TRBV4-3
CDR3 protein: CASSQRTKGYEQYF
CDR3 DNA: TGCGCCAGCAGCCAAAGGACAAAGGGCTACGAGCAGTACTTC

D gene: TRBD1
clone size: NA
J gene: TRBJ2-3
V gene: TRBV7-2
CDR3 protein: CASRLTPNRGVGTDTQYF
CDR3 DNA: TGTGCCAGCAGACTGACGCCAAACAGGGGAGTGGGCACAGATACGCAGTATTTT

D gene: NA
clone size: few
J gene: TRBJ2-1
V gene: TRBV10-3
CDR3 protein: CAISERDFYNEQFF
CDR3 DNA: TGTGCCATCAGTGAGCGGGACTTTTACAATGAGCAGTTCTTC

D gene: TRBD1
clone size: NA
J gene: TRBJ1-5
V gene: TRBV30
CDR3 protein: CAWSPGGREPQHF
CDR3 DNA: TGTGCCTGGAGTCCAGGGGGCCGCGAGCCCCAGCATTTT

D gene: TRBD2
clone size: few
J gene: TRBJ2-3
V gene: TRBV29-1
CDR3 protein: CSAPTSGGASDTQYF
CDR3 DNA: TGCAGCGCCCCGACTAGCGGGGGGGCATCAGATACGCAGTATTTT

D gene: NA
clone size: NA
J gene: TRBJ1-5
V gene: TRBV6-1
CDR3 protein: CASKEGAGPGPQHF
CDR3 DNA: TGTGCCAGCAAGGAAGGTGCGGGTCCAGGGCCCCAGCATTTT

D gene: NA
clone size: few
J gene: TRBJ2-7
V gene: TRBV4-2
CDR3 protein: CASSQNRGAPYEQYF
CDR3 DNA: TGTGCCAGCAGCCAGAACCGGGGGGCCCCCTACGAGCAGTACTTC

D gene: NA
clone size: NA
J gene: TRBJ1-5
V gene: TRBV6-5
CDR3 protein: CASSYAAQSNQPQHF
CDR3 DNA: TGTGCCAGCAGTTACGCGGCCCAGTCCAATCAGCCCCAGCATTTT

D gene: NA
clone size: NA
J gene: TRBJ2-2
V gene: TRBV5-1
CDR3 protein: CASSLAGGSNTGELFF
CDR3 DNA: TGCGCCAGCAGCTTGGCCGGGGGTTCGAACACCGGGGAGCTGTTTTTT

D gene: TRBD2
clone size: NA
J gene: TRBJ2-7
V gene: TRBV4-3
CDR3 protein: CASSHAFRLAGGRSYEQYF
CDR3 DNA: TGCGCCAGCAGCCACGCTTTTCGTCTAGCGGGGGGGCGGTCCTACGAGCAGTACTTC

D gene: TRBD1
clone size: NA
J gene: TRBJ1-6
V gene: TRBV11-2
CDR3 protein: CASSSLTGGDSPLHF
CDR3 DNA: TGTGCCAGCAGCTCCCTGACAGGGGGAGATTCACCCCTCCACTTT

D gene: NA
clone size: NA
J gene: TRBJ2-6
V gene: TRBV7-3
CDR3 protein: CASKQGSGANVLTF
CDR3 DNA: TGTGCCAGCAAGCAGGGTTCTGGGGCCAACGTCCTGACTTTC

D gene: NA
clone size: few
J gene: TRBJ1-2
V gene: TRBV7-2
CDR3 protein: CASSLAQVRYGYTF
CDR3 DNA: TGTGCCAGCAGCTTAGCCCAGGTTCGCTATGGCTACACCTTC

D gene: NA
clone size: NA
J gene: TRBJ2-1
V gene: TRBV6-5
CDR3 protein: CASSYVGERNEQFF
CDR3 DNA: TGTGCCAGCAGTTACGTCGGGGAAAGGAATGAGCAGTTCTTC

D gene: TRBD1
clone size: NA
J gene: TRBJ1-2
V gene: TRBV18
CDR3 protein: CASSLTGNDGYTF
CDR3 DNA: TGTGCCAGCTCACTGACAGGGAACGATGGCTACACCTTC

D gene: NA
clone size: NA
J gene: TRBJ2-3
V gene: TRBV25-1
CDR3 protein: CASSDAGATDTQYF
CDR3 DNA: TGTGCCAGCAGTGATGCAGGGGCCACAGATACGCAGTATTTT

D gene: TRBD2
clone size: NA
J gene: TRBJ2-1
V gene: TRBV19
CDR3 protein: CASSMGLALYNEQFF
CDR3 DNA: TGTGCCAGTAGTATGGGACTAGCGCTCTACAATGAGCAGTTCTTC

D gene: TRBD2
clone size: NA
J gene: TRBJ2-1
V gene: TRBV6-6
CDR3 protein: CASSQGLALPRAEQFF
CDR3 DNA: TGTGCCAGCAGCCAGGGACTAGCTCTCCCCCGAGCGGAGCAGTTCTTC

D gene: TRBD1
clone size: few
J gene: TRBJ2-5
V gene: TRBV7-3
CDR3 protein: CASSTGQGFETQYF
CDR3 DNA: TGTGCCAGCAGCACCGGACAGGGGTTCGAGACCCAGTACTTC

D gene: NA
clone size: few
J gene: TRBJ2-5
V gene: TRBV4-3
CDR3 protein: CASSQEYSTQETQYF
CDR3 DNA: TGCGCCAGCAGCCAAGAATACAGCACCCAAGAGACCCAGTACTTC

D gene: NA
clone size: few
J gene: TRBJ1-5
V gene: TRBV28
CDR3 protein: CASSPTDRQPQHF
CDR3 DNA: TGTGCCAGCAGTCCAACCGACAGACAGCCCCAGCATTTT

D gene: NA
clone size: NA
J gene: TRBJ2-3
V gene: TRBV7-9
CDR3 protein: CASTPGQTTDTQYF
CDR3 DNA: TGTGCCAGCACCCCCGGACAGACCACAGATACGCAGTATTTT

D gene: NA
clone size: few
J gene: TRBJ2-5
V gene: TRBV2
CDR3 protein: CAVQSRTTTETQYF
CDR3 DNA: TGTGCCGTACAATCCAGGACTACCACAGAGACCCAGTACTTC

D gene: NA
clone size: NA
J gene: TRBJ2-1
V gene: TRBV6-1
CDR3 protein: CASTRVGNEQFF
CDR3 DNA: TGTGCCAGCACCAGGGTGGGCAATGAGCAGTTCTTC

D gene: TRBD1
clone size: few
J gene: TRBJ2-1
V gene: TRBV4-3
CDR3 protein: CASSQQDRAEQFF
CDR3 DNA: TGCGCCAGCAGCCAACAGGACAGGGCTGAGCAGTTCTTC

D gene: NA
clone size: few
J gene: TRBJ2-2
V gene: TRBV5-1
CDR3 protein: CASSLSGTGELFF
CDR3 DNA: TGCGCCAGCAGCTTATCGGGCACCGGGGAGCTGTTTTTT

D gene: TRBD1
clone size: NA
J gene: TRBJ2-1
V gene: TRBV28
CDR3 protein: CASSRQGAYYNEQFF
CDR3 DNA: TGTGCCAGCAGTCGACAGGGGGCATACTACAATGAGCAGTTCTTC

D gene: NA
clone size: NA
J gene: TRBJ2-1
V gene: TRBV25-1
CDR3 protein: CASSEGAQAYNEQFF
CDR3 DNA: TGTGCCAGCAGTGAAGGGGCTCAGGCCTACAATGAGCAGTTCTTC

D gene: NA
clone size: NA
J gene: TRBJ1-5
V gene: TRBV7-2
CDR3 protein: CASSLVGGGNQPQHF
CDR3 DNA: TGTGCCAGCAGCTTAGTGGGAGGAGGCAATCAGCCCCAGCATTTT

D gene: TRBD2
clone size: few
J gene: TRBJ2-7
V gene: TRBV6-6
CDR3 protein: CASSTTGTSGYEQYF
CDR3 DNA: TGTGCCAGCAGTACTACCGGGACTAGCGGATACGAGCAGTACTTC

D gene: NA
clone size: few
J gene: TRBJ1-1
V gene: TRBV18
CDR3 protein: CASSPGSFNTEAFF
CDR3 DNA: TGTGCCAGCTCACCAGGGAGCTTTAACACTGAAGCTTTCTTT

D gene: NA
clone size: few
J gene: TRBJ1-1
V gene: TRBV19
CDR3 protein: CASNTISAGNTEAFF
CDR3 DNA: TGTGCCAGTAATACGATTAGTGCGGGGAACACTGAAGCTTTCTTT